The 9 T cell receptor beta chains reported below all come from one sample, sequenced in a study of beta chain features in type 1 diabetes. No antigen has been identified for these receptors. Study-level points and caveats: Moderate yet significant TCRB CDR3 shortening was seen in Type 1 diabetes patients in all four CD4+ subsets.

As every portion of the isolated RNA was reverse transcribed, the sequencing read expressed TCRB transcripts. Clones were sequenced by immunoSEQ multiplex PCR, and TCRdb holds only the in-frame ones, with some missing. The table has approximately 150,000 clones, around 8.8% seen once. The specimen sequenced was central memory CD4+ T cells from blood. All receptors derive from a man in his thirties or forties with type 1 diabetes.

In its sample, this clone was seen a few times. Other DNA variants within this sample encode the same CDR3. The genes are TRBV18 and TRBJ2-5; the D gene is possibly TRBD1 (5 bases). Germline CDR1 KGHSH, CDR2 LQKENI. Trimming took off 4 bases at V and 2 bases at J, with 8 bases between the two ends. This CDR3 is built from 13 residues. The chain's CDR3 is CASSRDRQETQYF. Written as DNA, the CDR3 is TGTGCCAGCTCACGAGACAGACAAGAGACCCAGTACTTC.

The rearrangement joins TRBV9 to TRBJ2-3; TRBD1 matches 8 bases. V trimming: 3 bases; J trimming: 6 bases; junction bases outside the gene matches: 9. The V gene's germline CDR1 is SGDLS and CDR2 YYNGEE. The CDR3 sequence is 15 residues long. CDR3 amino acids: CASSGPGQAVDTQYF. In DNA form, the CDR3 reads TGTGCCAGCAGCGGGCCGGGACAGGCTGTCGATACGCAGTATTTT.

This clone was seen more than once but under ten times. This CDR3 is CASTRRVNTEAFF. The CDR3, as DNA: TGTGCCAGCACCCGCCGAGTGAACACTGAAGCTTTCTTT. The genes are TRBV5-6 and TRBJ1-1; D is undetermined. The CDR3 spans 13 residues. The germline V gene has CDR1 SGHDT and CDR2 YYEEEE. V lost 6 bases to trimming and J lost 0 bases, with 9 bases between them.

This clone was observed a handful of times. This chain uses TRBV7-8 with TRBJ2-7; the D gene is possibly TRBD1 (6 bases). V was cut by 2 bases and J by 1 base, with 12 bases left in between. This CDR3 is 15 amino acids long. CDR1 SGHVS and CDR2 FQNEAQ come from the germline V gene. The CDR3: CASSLFGTPSYEQYF. Here the CDR3 DNA reads TGTGCCAGCAGCTTATTTGGGACACCGTCCTACGAGCAGTACTTC.

The table lists this clone with many counts. This chain uses TRBV10-3 with TRBJ2-3, with 10 nucleotides matching TRBD2. The CDR3 contains 14 residues. Germline trimming cut 0 bases from V and 14 bases from J; bases unmatched to any gene: 8. Germline loops: CDR1 ENHRY, CDR2 SYGVKD. The CDR3: CAISESSSGGKTYF. In DNA form, the CDR3 reads TGTGCCATCAGTGAGTCGTCTAGCGGGGGTAAAACGTATTTT.

This clone was recorded a few times. V is TRBV25-1 and J is TRBJ2-3; 9 nucleotides line up with TRBD2. This CDR3 is built from 16 residues. V was pared by 1 base and J by 5 bases, with 7 bases of the junction left unmatched. Germline-derived CDR1 and CDR2 are MGHDK and SYGVNS. In DNA form, the CDR3 reads TGTGCCAGCAGTGAATCTCTCGCGGGGGGGGGAGATACGCAGTATTTT. Translation gives CASSESLAGGGDTQYF. Full variable domain (outside the CDR3, taken from reference TRBV25-1 and TRBJ2-3): EADIYQTPRYLVIGTGKKITLECSQTMGHDKMYWYQQDPGMELHLIHYSYGVNSTEKGDLSSESTVSRIRTEHFPLTLESARPSHTSQYLCASSESLAGGGDTQYFGPGTRLTVL.

This clone has a handful of counts. The chain couples TRBV2 to TRBJ1-5; tentative D call: TRBD1 (6 bases). Looked up from germline, CDR1 is SNHLY and CDR2 is FYNNEI. V dropped 4 bases and J dropped 8 bases, with 15 bases sitting between them. This CDR3 has 14 residues. The CDR3 loop reads CASSARGGKEPQHF. CDR3 sequence (DNA): TGTGCCAGCAGTGCGAGGGGGGGGAAGGAGCCCCAGCATTTT.

This clone was observed a few times. The rearrangement joins TRBV10-3 to TRBJ1-2; no reliable D call. V was shortened by 6 bases and J by 8 bases, with 13 bases between the two germline ends. The CDR3 spans 12 residues. The germline V gene has CDR1 ENHRY and CDR2 SYGVKD. The CDR3: CAISEGGRGYTF. DNA for the CDR3: TGTGCCATCAGCGAGGGAGGGAGGGGCTACACCTTC.

The rearrangement joins TRBV11-1 to TRBJ1-1; TRBD1 might be the D (5 bases). The CDR3 covers 10 residues. The V end lost 6 bases, the J end lost 8 bases, and 7 bases lay between the germline ends. Germline CDR1 and CDR2: SGHAT and FQDESV (reference sequence). The CDR3 region has the DNA TGTGCCAGCAGTCGGACAGAAGCTTTCTTT. Its translation: CASSRTEAFF.